The TCR beta chain under discussion was sequenced for a study of early T cells in non-severe SARS-CoV-2 infection. Whole-study context: Sequencing input comprised bulk RNA from unsorted whole blood; chain pairing was not available. Study results and caveats: Comparison of clonotypes with VDJdb favored anti-spike CD8 responses while missing private and CD4 specificities.

V lost 4 bases to trimming and J lost 0 bases; unmatched junction nucleotides: 11. Germline loops: CDR1 ENHRY, CDR2 SYGVKD. This CDR3 spans 17 amino acids. As concerns this clonotype: The target antigen is unknown.

Individual cDNA molecules were tagged with unique molecular identifiers. TCRdb analysed the 5' RACE reads with MiXCR anew, one entry per CDR3 protein. The sample contains about 80,000 distinct CDR3 sequences, about 12% of which appear only once. The specimen was whole blood. The chain combines TRBV10-3 with TRBJ2-7, with 8 bases identical to TRBD2. The origin of this receptor is an adult who was a healthcare worker with PCR-confirmed SARS-CoV-2 infection or an uninfected control (not recorded which). The CDR3 bases are TGTGCCATCAGTGGAGCGGCTAGCGGGTTTAGCTCCTACGAGCAGTACTTC. Protein sequence: CAISGAASGFSSYEQYF.